The clone carrying this TCR beta chain showed up just once. This entry comes from a study of blood T cell repertoires in COVID-19. Study information: COVID-19 samples, acute and convalescent, were from the United States, Italy and Spain. PBMCs, B-cell-depleted T cells, or T cells provided the cDNA or gDNA that made up the material.

CDR1 and CDR2 from the germline V gene are LGHDT and YNNKEL (reference sequence). With 2 bases clipped from V and 7 bases from J, the junction kept 8 bases outside the gene matches. The CDR3 consists of 16 residues. Authors' processing steps: Quantification of nucleated cells was approximated via reference gene primer amplification. Libraries were prepared by immunoSEQ multiplex PCR; TCRdb keeps only in-frame clonotypes and omits some of them. From that table come the V and J calls and clone size; the DNA was used to work out D and trimming. The data show about 240,000 clones, around 90% seen once. Sample: peripheral blood. V gene TRBV3-1 (or the pseudogene TRBV3-2) combines with J gene TRBJ2-2; 9 nucleotides line up with TRBD1. This TCR was sampled from a man aged 55 to 70 who had recovered from COVID-19. CDR3 residues: CASSQTDRGLIGELFF. The CDR3 DNA reads as TGTGCCAGCAGCCAAACGGACAGGGGTTTAATCGGGGAGCTGTTTTTT.